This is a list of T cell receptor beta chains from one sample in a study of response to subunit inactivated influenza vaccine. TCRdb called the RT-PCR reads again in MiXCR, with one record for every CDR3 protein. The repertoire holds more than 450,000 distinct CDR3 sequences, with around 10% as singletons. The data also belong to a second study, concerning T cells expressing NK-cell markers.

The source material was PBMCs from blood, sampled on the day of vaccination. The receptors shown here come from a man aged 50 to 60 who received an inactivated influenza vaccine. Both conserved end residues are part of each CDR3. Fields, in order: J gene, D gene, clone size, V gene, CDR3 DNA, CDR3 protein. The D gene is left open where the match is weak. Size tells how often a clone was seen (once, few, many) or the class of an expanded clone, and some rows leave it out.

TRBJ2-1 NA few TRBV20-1 TGCAGTGCTAGCGGGGAGCTTGTCTACAATGAGCAGTTCTTC CSASGELVYNEQFF
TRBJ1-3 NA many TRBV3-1 TGTGCCAGCACAAGGACCCTCAGCTCTGGAAACACCATATATTTT CASTRTLSSGNTIYF
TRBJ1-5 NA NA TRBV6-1 TGTGCCAGCAGTGAAGCATCTGGGGGACACAATCAGCCCCAGCATTTT CASSEASGGHNQPQHF
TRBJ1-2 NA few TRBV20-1 TGCAGTGCTAGAGGCGGGCTCTATGGCTACACCTTC CSARGGLYGYTF
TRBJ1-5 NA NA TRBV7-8 TGTGCCAGCAGCCCCCGCGGGGACACCATCCGAAATCAGCCCCAGCATTTT CASSPRGDTIRNQPQHF
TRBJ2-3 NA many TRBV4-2 TGTGCCAGCAGCCAAGGTCTTGTATCTGATACGCAGTATTTT CASSQGLVSDTQYF
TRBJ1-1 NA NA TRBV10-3 TGTGCCATCAGCGGGGGGCGGCTGAACACTGAAGCTTTCTTT CAISGGRLNTEAFF
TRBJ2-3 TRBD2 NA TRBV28 TGTGCCAGCAGTTCACTAGCGGGAGGGGTTGGGGATACGCAGTATTTT CASSSLAGGVGDTQYF
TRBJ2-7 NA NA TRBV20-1 TGCAGTGCTCAGCGCGGGACTTACTCCTACGAGCAGTACTTC CSAQRGTYSYEQYF
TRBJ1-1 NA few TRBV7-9 TGTGCCAGCAGCTTTCAAGCGAACACTGAAGCTTTCTTT CASSFQANTEAFF
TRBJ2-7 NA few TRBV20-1 TGCAGTGCTAGATCCAGGCCCACCTACGAGCAGTACTTC CSARSRPTYEQYF
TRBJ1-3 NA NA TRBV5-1 TGCGCCAGCGGACCCGAGGGTGGAAACACCATATATTTT CASGPEGGNTIYF
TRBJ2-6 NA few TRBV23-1 TGCGCCAGCCGTCGTAGAGGGGCCAACGTCCTGACTTTC CASRRRGANVLTF
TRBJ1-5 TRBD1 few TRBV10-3 TGTGCCATCAGTAGGACAGGTGGGGCTCAGCCCCAGCATTTT CAISRTGGAQPQHF
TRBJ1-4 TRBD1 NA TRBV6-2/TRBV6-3 TGTGCCAGCAGTCCTATCAAGAGTCGCAGGGGGAAGAGTGAAAAACTGTTTTTT CASSPIKSRRGKSEKLFF
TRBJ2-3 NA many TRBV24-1 TGTGCCACCAGTGATTTGGTTCGGGAGAGCACAGATACGCAGTATTTT CATSDLVRESTDTQYF
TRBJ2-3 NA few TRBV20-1 TGCAGTGCGAGGCAGGTGCGGCCCACAGATACGCAGTATTTT CSARQVRPTDTQYF
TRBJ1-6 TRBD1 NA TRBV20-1 TGCAGTGCTAGAGCGCCGGGACAGGGTGGTTCACCCCTCCACTTT CSARAPGQGGSPLHF
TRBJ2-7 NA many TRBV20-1 TGCAGTGCGCCCGGGACCGGACTTTTCGAGCAGTACTTC CSAPGTGLFEQYF
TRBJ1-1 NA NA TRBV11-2 TGTGCCAGCAGCAGTTCAAGGGCCACTGAAGCTTTCTTT CASSSSRATEAFF
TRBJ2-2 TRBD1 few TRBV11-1 TGTGCCAGCAGCTTCCAAAGGCTGGGGACAGGCAACACCGGGGAGCTGTTTTTT CASSFQRLGTGNTGELFF
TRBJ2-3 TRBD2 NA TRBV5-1 TGCGCCAGCAGCTTGGCGGTAGCGGGGGATGTTACAGATACGCAGTATTTT CASSLAVAGDVTDTQYF
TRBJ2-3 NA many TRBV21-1 TGTGCCAGCAGCAAAGTTAAGTCCGGGGGGGCAGATACGCAGTATTTT CASSKVKSGGADTQYF
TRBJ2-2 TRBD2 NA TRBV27 TGTGCCAGCAGTCTACTAGCGGGGTCGGGCACCGGGGAGCTGTTTTTT CASSLLAGSGTGELFF
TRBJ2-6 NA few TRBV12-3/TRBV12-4 TGTGCCAGCAGTTTCCCAGGCTCTGGGGCCAACGTCCTGACTTTC CASSFPGSGANVLTF
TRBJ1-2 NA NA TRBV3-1 TGTCCCAGCAGCGGGCTGGCGGAACGGGGCTACACCTTC CPSSGLAERGYTF
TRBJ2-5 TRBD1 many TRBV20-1 TGCAGTGCTAGGGAGCCGGGACAGGGGCAAGAGACCCAGTACTTC CSAREPGQGQETQYF
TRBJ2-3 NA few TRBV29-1 TGCAGCGGTGGACAAGCAGGAAGCACAGATACGCAGTATTTT CSGGQAGSTDTQYF
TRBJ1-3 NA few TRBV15 TGTGCCACCAGCAGAGATCGAGGCCTCCTCGGGGGAAACACCATATATTTT CATSRDRGLLGGNTIYF
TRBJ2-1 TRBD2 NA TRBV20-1 TGCAGTGCGAACCCCGGGACTAGCGCCTACAATGAGCAGTTCTTC CSANPGTSAYNEQFF
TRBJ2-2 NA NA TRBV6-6 TGTGCCAGCAAACAGGAGAACGCCGGGGAGCTGTTTTTT CASKQENAGELFF
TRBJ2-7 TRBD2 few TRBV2 TGTGCCAGCGAGGCGGGAGCCCTCTCCTACGAGCAGTACTTC CASEAGALSYEQYF
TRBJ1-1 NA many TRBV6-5 TGTGCCAGCAGTTACCGGGCTGTGAAAATTTGGGACACTGAAGCTTTCTTT CASSYRAVKIWDTEAFF
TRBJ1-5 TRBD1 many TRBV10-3 TGTGCCATCAAAGGGACAGGAATCAATCAGCCCCAGCATTTT CAIKGTGINQPQHF
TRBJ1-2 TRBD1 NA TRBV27 TGTGCCAGCAGTACCTCCGGGACAGGGAACTATGGCTACACCTTC CASSTSGTGNYGYTF
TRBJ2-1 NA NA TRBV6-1 TGTGCCAGCAGCGGGACCATGGGGATCAATGAGCAGTTCTTC CASSGTMGINEQFF
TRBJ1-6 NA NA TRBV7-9 TGTGCCGGACATGGGAGCTCCTATAATTCACCCCTCCACTTT CAGHGSSYNSPLHF
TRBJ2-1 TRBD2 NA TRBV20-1 TGCAGTGCTAAGGCGGGAGTAGGCGATGAGCAGTTCTTC CSAKAGVGDEQFF
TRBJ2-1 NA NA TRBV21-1 TGTGCCAGCAGGTGGACTAGCGGGATGGGGCAGTTCTTC CASRWTSGMGQFF
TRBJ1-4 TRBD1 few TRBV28 TGTGCCAGCAGACCAGGGGGGAGTGGTGAAAAACTGTTTTTT CASRPGGSGEKLFF
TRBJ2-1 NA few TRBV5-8 TGTGCCAGCAGTCACGGATCTAGCTCCTACAATGAGCAGTTCTTC CASSHGSSSYNEQFF
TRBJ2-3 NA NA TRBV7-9 TGTGCCAGCAGCGACGTGACTGGTACGCAGTATTTT CASSDVTGTQYF
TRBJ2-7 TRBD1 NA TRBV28 TGTGCCAGCGGGCCGGACAGGGTTTTCATTAAGCAGTACTTC CASGPDRVFIKQYF
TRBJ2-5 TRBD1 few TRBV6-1 TGTGCCACCGAAGACAGGGGGCAAAAAGAGACCCAGTACTTC CATEDRGQKETQYF
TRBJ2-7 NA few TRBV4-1 TGCGCCAGCAGCCAAGTGAGGTTCTACGAGCAGTACTTC CASSQVRFYEQYF
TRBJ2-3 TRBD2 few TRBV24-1 TGTGCCACCAGTGGCCATCTATTAGCGGGAAGAACAGATACGCAGTATTTT CATSGHLLAGRTDTQYF
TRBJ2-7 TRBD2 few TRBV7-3 TGTGCCAGCAGCTTAAGCGGACCGGGACAGACAGTTAGCGGGAGGGCCTACGAGCAGTACTTC CASSLSGPGQTVSGRAYEQYF
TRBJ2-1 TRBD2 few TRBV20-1 TGCAGTGCTAGAGCTCATGGCGGGGGCTCCTACAATGAGCAGTTCTTC CSARAHGGGSYNEQFF
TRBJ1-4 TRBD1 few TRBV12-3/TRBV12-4 TGTGCCAGCAGTCTCCGGGACAGTAATGAAAAACTGTTTTTT CASSLRDSNEKLFF
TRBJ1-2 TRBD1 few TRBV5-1 TGCGCCAGCAGCCCTACGACAGGGGACTATGGCTACACCTTC CASSPTTGDYGYTF
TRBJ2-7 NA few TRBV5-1 TGCGCCAGCAGCTTGGTCATACCGGACGAGCAGTACTTC CASSLVIPDEQYF
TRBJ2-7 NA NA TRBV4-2 TGTGCCAGCAGCCAAGGGGTGACAGGCTCCTACGAGCAGTACTTC CASSQGVTGSYEQYF
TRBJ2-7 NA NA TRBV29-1 TGCAGCGTGGCGGACGGACCGGGGCAGTACTTC CSVADGPGQYF
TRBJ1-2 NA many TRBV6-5 TGTGCCAGCAGTTACGACAGGAACTATGGCTACACCTTC CASSYDRNYGYTF
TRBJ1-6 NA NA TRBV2 TGTGCCAGCACAGACAGGAATAATTCACCCCTCCACTTT CASTDRNNSPLHF
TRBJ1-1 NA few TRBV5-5 TGTGCCAGCAGCCCGCAAGGGCCGGCTTTCTTT CASSPQGPAFF
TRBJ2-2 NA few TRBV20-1 TGCAGTGCTAGAGATCAGGGGAACACCGGGGAGCTGTTTTTT CSARDQGNTGELFF